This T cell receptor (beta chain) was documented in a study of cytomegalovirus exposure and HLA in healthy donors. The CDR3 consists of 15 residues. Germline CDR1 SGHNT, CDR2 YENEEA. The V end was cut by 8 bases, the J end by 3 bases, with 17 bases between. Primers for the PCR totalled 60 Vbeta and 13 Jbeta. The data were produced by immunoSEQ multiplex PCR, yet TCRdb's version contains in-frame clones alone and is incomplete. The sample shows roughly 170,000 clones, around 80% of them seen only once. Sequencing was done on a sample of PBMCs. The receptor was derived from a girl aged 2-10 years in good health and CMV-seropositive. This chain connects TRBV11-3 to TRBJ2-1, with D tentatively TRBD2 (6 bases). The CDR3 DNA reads TGTGCCAGCCGGCGACCGGGAGCCCTCTACAATGAGCAGTTCTTC. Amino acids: CASRRPGALYNEQFF.